This is a list of T cell receptor beta chains from one sample in a study of spatial heterogeneity in lung cancer. TCRdb redid the calling of the 5' RACE reads with MiXCR, one entry per CDR3 protein. This table holds some 78,000 distinct CDR3 sequences, 8% found once. Sample: PBMCs, taken at surgery. The receptors originated from a male donor with early-stage non-small cell lung cancer. The CDR3 runs from the conserved cysteine through the conserved F or W. Fields, in order: clone size, D gene, V gene, J gene, CDR3 DNA, CDR3 protein. A D gene is named only where the DNA matches it firmly. Only some rows state a clone size, as once, few, many or a class for expanded clones.

size: many; D: -; V: TRBV12-3/TRBV12-4; J: TRBJ2-6; DNA: TGTGCCAGCAGTTTAGAGACGACTGGGGCCAACGTCCTGACTTTC; CDR3: CASSLETTGANVLTF
size: many; D: -; V: TRBV2; J: TRBJ1-4; DNA: TGTGCCAGCAGTGAAATCCGGGAAAAACTGTTTTTT; CDR3: CASSEIREKLFF
size: many; D: TRBD1; V: TRBV18; J: TRBJ1-2; DNA: TGTGCCAGCTCACCTGGGACAGGGGGCATCTATGGCTACACCTTC; CDR3: CASSPGTGGIYGYTF
size: many; D: -; V: TRBV6-2/TRBV6-3; J: TRBJ1-1; DNA: TGTGCCACCAACCGGGGTTACACTGAAGCTTTCTTT; CDR3: CATNRGYTEAFF
size: many; D: -; V: TRBV3-1; J: TRBJ1-1; DNA: TGTGCCAGCAGCCAAGATTTCATCACAGCAAAAATGAACACTGAAGCTTTCTTT; CDR3: CASSQDFITAKMNTEAFF
size: many; D: -; V: TRBV3-1; J: TRBJ1-5; DNA: TGTGCCAGCAGCCGCGATAGCGGTTCTCAGCCCCAGCATTTT; CDR3: CASSRDSGSQPQHF
size: many; D: -; V: TRBV4-2; J: TRBJ1-1; DNA: TGTGCCAGCAGCCAAGATTCGAGGGCAGTTGAAGCTTTCTTT; CDR3: CASSQDSRAVEAFF
size: many; D: -; V: TRBV5-8; J: TRBJ2-1; DNA: TGTGCCAGCACCACGGGACCGAACAATGAGCAGTTCTTC; CDR3: CASTTGPNNEQFF
size: -; D: TRBD1; V: TRBV12-3/TRBV12-4; J: TRBJ1-1; DNA: TGTACCAGCAGCCGATCGACAGGGCAAGCTTTCTTT; CDR3: CTSSRSTGQAFF
size: -; D: -; V: TRBV19; J: TRBJ1-1; DNA: TGTGCCAGTAGGGAGGGAGGAGGCGAAGCTTTCTTT; CDR3: CASREGGGEAFF
size: -; D: -; V: TRBV30; J: TRBJ2-7; DNA: TGTGCCTTTCTAATTAAGCGGGCATCCTACGAGCAGTACTTC; CDR3: CAFLIKRASYEQYF
size: -; D: -; V: TRBV2; J: TRBJ2-1; DNA: TGTGCCAGCAATATAGTCTCGGCGAATGAGCAGTTCTTC; CDR3: CASNIVSANEQFF
size: -; D: TRBD2; V: TRBV6-5; J: TRBJ2-7; DNA: TGTGCCAGCAGATCCCCTAGCGGGGAATCCTACGAGCAGTACTTC; CDR3: CASRSPSGESYEQYF
size: few; D: -; V: TRBV7-9; J: TRBJ1-2; DNA: TGTGCCAGCAGCCCCGGGACGGCCTATGGCTACACCTTC; CDR3: CASSPGTAYGYTF
size: -; D: -; V: TRBV27; J: TRBJ2-5; DNA: TGTGCCAGCAGTTCTGGAGGGAGACAAGAGACCCAGTACTTC; CDR3: CASSSGGRQETQYF
size: few; D: TRBD1; V: TRBV11-3; J: TRBJ2-3; DNA: TGTGCCAGCAGCTGGACAGGGGGCTATTCAGATACGCAGTATTTT; CDR3: CASSWTGGYSDTQYF
size: few; D: TRBD1; V: TRBV24-1; J: TRBJ1-2; DNA: TGTGCCACCAGTGATGGGACAGGGGTATATGGCTACACCTTC; CDR3: CATSDGTGVYGYTF
size: -; D: -; V: TRBV6-1; J: TRBJ1-2; DNA: TGTGCCAGCAGCAGGGATACCGACTATGGCTACACCTTC; CDR3: CASSRDTDYGYTF
size: medium-sized; D: -; V: TRBV4-3; J: TRBJ1-3; DNA: TGCGCCAGCAGCCAAGATAATATCGGATCTGGAAACACCATATATTTT; CDR3: CASSQDNIGSGNTIYF
size: many; D: TRBD1; V: TRBV28; J: TRBJ1-2; DNA: TGTGCCAGCAGTTTCGACAGGGCTGGCTACACCTTC; CDR3: CASSFDRAGYTF
size: few; D: -; V: TRBV18; J: TRBJ1-6; DNA: TGTGCCAGCTCACCCGGGACATGGGACAATTCACCCCTCCACTTT; CDR3: CASSPGTWDNSPLHF
size: many; D: -; V: TRBV7-9; J: TRBJ2-5; DNA: TGTGCCAGCAGCTTAGAGGTCAGGTTGCAAGAGACCCAGTACTTC; CDR3: CASSLEVRLQETQYF
size: -; D: TRBD1; V: TRBV5-6; J: TRBJ2-2; DNA: TGTGCCAGCAGCCTTCCCTGGAGACAGGGGGCTACCGGGGAGCTGTTTTTT; CDR3: CASSLPWRQGATGELFF
size: few; D: -; V: TRBV20-1; J: TRBJ2-4; DNA: TGCAGTGCAAACAGAAATCAAGCCAAAAACATTCAGTACTTC; CDR3: CSANRNQAKNIQYF
size: -; D: TRBD1; V: TRBV12-3/TRBV12-4; J: TRBJ2-3; DNA: TGTGCCAGCAGTACCACGACAGGGGGCTTCCCGGATACGCAGTATTTT; CDR3: CASSTTTGGFPDTQYF
size: -; D: TRBD1; V: TRBV12-3/TRBV12-4; J: TRBJ2-1; DNA: TGTGCCAGCAGGCCCGGGACAGGGGACAATGAGCAGTTCTTC; CDR3: CASRPGTGDNEQFF
size: many; D: TRBD1; V: TRBV29-1; J: TRBJ2-7; DNA: TGCAGCGTTGAAGTCAGGGGGACGGGCGAGCAGTACTTC; CDR3: CSVEVRGTGEQYF
size: -; D: -; V: TRBV19; J: TRBJ2-6; DNA: TGTGCCAGTAGCCAACTAAGCTCTGGGGCCAACGTCCTGACTTTC; CDR3: CASSQLSSGANVLTF
size: -; D: -; V: TRBV20-1; J: TRBJ1-5; DNA: TGCAGTGCTACGCTGGGGGTAAATCAGCCCCAGCATTTT; CDR3: CSATLGVNQPQHF
size: -; D: -; V: TRBV7-9; J: TRBJ2-7; DNA: TGTGCCAGCAGCCCTCTGGGGTCTTACGAGCAGTACTTC; CDR3: CASSPLGSYEQYF
size: few; D: -; V: TRBV9; J: TRBJ2-1; DNA: TGTGCCAGCAGCCCCCGGCGGAGCGATGGCGATGAGCAGTTCTTC; CDR3: CASSPRRSDGDEQFF
size: few; D: -; V: TRBV11-2; J: TRBJ2-7; DNA: TGTGCCAGCAGCTTAAAGGTCCACGAGCAGTACTTC; CDR3: CASSLKVHEQYF
size: -; D: TRBD1; V: TRBV2; J: TRBJ2-3; DNA: TGTGCCAACCTCCGGACAGGGGGACGCCCAGATACGCAGTATTTT; CDR3: CANLRTGGRPDTQYF
size: many; D: -; V: TRBV28; J: TRBJ2-7; DNA: TGTGCCAGCAGTCTGACATGGTTCTACGAGCAGTACTTC; CDR3: CASSLTWFYEQYF
size: few; D: -; V: TRBV7-9; J: TRBJ2-1; DNA: TGTGCCAGCGGGGCCGTTGCGGGTGAGCAGTTCTTC; CDR3: CASGAVAGEQFF
size: -; D: -; V: TRBV28; J: TRBJ2-7; DNA: TGTGCCAGCAGTAGGGGCGGAGTCTACGAGCAGTACTTC; CDR3: CASSRGGVYEQYF
size: few; D: TRBD2; V: TRBV7-2; J: TRBJ2-1; DNA: TGTGCCAGCAGCTTAGCCGGGGGGAGAAGTGGGAATGAGCAGTTCTTC; CDR3: CASSLAGGRSGNEQFF
size: -; D: TRBD2; V: TRBV18; J: TRBJ2-3; DNA: TGTGCCAGCTCACCACCCGGGGGGAGCACAGATACGCAGTATTTT; CDR3: CASSPPGGSTDTQYF
size: many; D: -; V: TRBV4-1; J: TRBJ2-1; DNA: TGCGCCAGCAGCCAAGATCCGTCGAATGAGCAGTTCTTC; CDR3: CASSQDPSNEQFF
size: -; D: -; V: TRBV6-4; J: TRBJ1-1; DNA: TGTGCCAGCGGGAGGGAGATGAACACTGAAGCTTTCTTT; CDR3: CASGREMNTEAFF
size: many; D: -; V: TRBV20-1; J: TRBJ1-6; DNA: TGCAGTGCTAGAGACCGACCGAATTCACCCCTCCACTTT; CDR3: CSARDRPNSPLHF
size: many; D: -; V: TRBV5-1; J: TRBJ1-6; DNA: TGCGCCAGCAGCCGGGAACTTAATTCACCCCTCCACTTT; CDR3: CASSRELNSPLHF
size: few; D: -; V: TRBV7-9; J: TRBJ2-3; DNA: TGTGCCAGCAGCGCATTCCCCGGGACCCCAAGCACAGATACGCAGTATTTT; CDR3: CASSAFPGTPSTDTQYF
size: -; D: TRBD2; V: TRBV6-5; J: TRBJ2-1; DNA: TGTGCCAGCAGATCCAGCGGGAGAGGCAATGAGCAGTTCTTC; CDR3: CASRSSGRGNEQFF
size: many; D: -; V: TRBV19; J: TRBJ1-5; DNA: TGTGCCAGTAGTCCCGGGTCGAGAGGCAATCAGCCCCAGCATTTT; CDR3: CASSPGSRGNQPQHF
size: many; D: -; V: TRBV20-1; J: TRBJ1-2; DNA: TGCAGTGCTAGAGATCAAACTAACTATGGCTACACCTTC; CDR3: CSARDQTNYGYTF
size: many; D: -; V: TRBV24-1; J: TRBJ2-2; DNA: TGTGCCACCAGTGATTGGGACGGCACCGGGGAGCTGTTTTTT; CDR3: CATSDWDGTGELFF
size: many; D: -; V: TRBV4-1; J: TRBJ1-4; DNA: TGCGCCAGCAGCCAAGATCGTCCGGCAGGAACCGAAAAACTGTTTTTT; CDR3: CASSQDRPAGTEKLFF
size: many; D: -; V: TRBV21-1; J: TRBJ1-6; DNA: TGTGCCAGCAGCAAAAAGGAGAGGACCCTCCACTTT; CDR3: CASSKKERTLHF
size: -; D: -; V: TRBV9; J: TRBJ2-7; DNA: TGTGCCAGCAGCGTATCTGGGAACCCCTACGAGCAGTACTTC; CDR3: CASSVSGNPYEQYF
size: -; D: -; V: TRBV4-3; J: TRBJ2-2; DNA: TGCGCCAGCAGCCCCCGGGCGGCGCCCACCGCGAACACCGGGGAGCTGTTTTTT; CDR3: CASSPRAAPTANTGELFF
size: many; D: -; V: TRBV7-9; J: TRBJ2-7; DNA: TGTGCCAGCAGCTTAGCCGCCCAACCCTACGAGCAGTACTTC; CDR3: CASSLAAQPYEQYF